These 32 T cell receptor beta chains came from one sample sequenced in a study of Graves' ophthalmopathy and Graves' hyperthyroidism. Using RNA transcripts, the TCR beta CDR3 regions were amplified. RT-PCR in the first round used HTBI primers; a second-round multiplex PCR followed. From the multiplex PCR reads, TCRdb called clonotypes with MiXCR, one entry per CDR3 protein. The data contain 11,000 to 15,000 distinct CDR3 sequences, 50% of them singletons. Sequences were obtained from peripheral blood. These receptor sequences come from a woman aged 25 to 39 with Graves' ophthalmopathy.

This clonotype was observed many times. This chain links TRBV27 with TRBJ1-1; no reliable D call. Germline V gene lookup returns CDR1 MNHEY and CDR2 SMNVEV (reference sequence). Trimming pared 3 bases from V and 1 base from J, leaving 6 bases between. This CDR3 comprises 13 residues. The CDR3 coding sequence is TGTGCCAGCAGTTTTAGCGGGAACACTGAAGCTTTCTTT. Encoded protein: CASSFSGNTEAFF.

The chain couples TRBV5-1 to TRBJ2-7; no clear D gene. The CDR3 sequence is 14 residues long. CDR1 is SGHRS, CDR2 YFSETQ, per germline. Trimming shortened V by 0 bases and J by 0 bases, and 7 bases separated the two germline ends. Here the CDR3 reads CASSLGLLSYEQYF. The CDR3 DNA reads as TGCGCCAGCAGCTTGGGGCTACTCTCCTACGAGCAGTACTTC.

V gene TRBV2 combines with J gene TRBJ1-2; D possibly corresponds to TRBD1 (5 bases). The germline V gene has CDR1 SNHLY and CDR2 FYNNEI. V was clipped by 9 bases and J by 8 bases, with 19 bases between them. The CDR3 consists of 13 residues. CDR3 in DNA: TGTGCCAGTGCCACCGGGACTTCCAAGGGCTACACCTTC. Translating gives CASATGTSKGYTF.

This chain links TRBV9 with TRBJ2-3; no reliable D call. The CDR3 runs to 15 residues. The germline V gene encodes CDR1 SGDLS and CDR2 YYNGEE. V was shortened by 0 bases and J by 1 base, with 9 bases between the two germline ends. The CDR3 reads CASSVDPTGTDTQYF. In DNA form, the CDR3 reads TGTGCCAGCAGCGTAGATCCAACGGGCACAGATACGCAGTATTTT.

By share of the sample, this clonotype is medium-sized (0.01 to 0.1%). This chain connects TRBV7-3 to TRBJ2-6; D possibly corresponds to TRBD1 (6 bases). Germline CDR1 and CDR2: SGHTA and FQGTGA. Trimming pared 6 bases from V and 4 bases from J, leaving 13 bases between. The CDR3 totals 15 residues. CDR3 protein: CASRVTGLGANVLTF. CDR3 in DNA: TGTGCCAGCAGAGTAACAGGGCTCGGGGCCAACGTCCTGACTTTC.

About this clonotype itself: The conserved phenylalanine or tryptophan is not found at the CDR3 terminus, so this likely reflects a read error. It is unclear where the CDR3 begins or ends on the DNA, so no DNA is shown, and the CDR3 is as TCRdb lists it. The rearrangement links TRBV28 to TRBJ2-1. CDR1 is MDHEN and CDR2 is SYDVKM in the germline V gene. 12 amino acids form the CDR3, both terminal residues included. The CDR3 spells CASSLGHNEQLL.

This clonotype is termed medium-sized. The CDR3 reads CSARATGDLYSPLHF. The DNA of the CDR3 is TGCAGTGCTAGAGCAACAGGGGATTTATATTCACCCCTCCACTTT. The V and J genes are TRBV20-1 and TRBJ1-6, with 7 bases fitting TRBD1. The V and J ends lost 1 base and 8 bases, in that order; junction bases with no gene match: 8. This CDR3 comprises 15 residues. The V gene's germline CDR1 is DFQATT and CDR2 SNEGSKA (reference sequence).

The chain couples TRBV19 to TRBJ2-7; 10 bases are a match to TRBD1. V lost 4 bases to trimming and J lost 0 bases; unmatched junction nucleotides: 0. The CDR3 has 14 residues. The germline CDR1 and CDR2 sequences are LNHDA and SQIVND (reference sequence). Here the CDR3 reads CASSRTGGSYEQYF. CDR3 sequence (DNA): TGTGCCAGTAGTAGGACAGGGGGCTCCTACGAGCAGTACTTC.

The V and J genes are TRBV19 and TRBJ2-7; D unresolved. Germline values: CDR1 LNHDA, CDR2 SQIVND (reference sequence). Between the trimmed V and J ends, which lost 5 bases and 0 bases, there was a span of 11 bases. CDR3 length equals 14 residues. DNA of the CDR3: TGTGCCAGTAGTGGGTCGGCGGCCTCCTACGAGCAGTACTTC. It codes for CASSGSAASYEQYF.

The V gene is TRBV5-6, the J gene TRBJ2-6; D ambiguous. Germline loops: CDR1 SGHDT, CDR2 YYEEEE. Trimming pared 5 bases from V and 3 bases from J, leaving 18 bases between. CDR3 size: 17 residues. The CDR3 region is CASSSIATVLGANVLTF. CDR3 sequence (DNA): TGTGCCAGCAGTTCGATTGCAACGGTCCTTGGGGCCAACGTCCTGACTTTC.

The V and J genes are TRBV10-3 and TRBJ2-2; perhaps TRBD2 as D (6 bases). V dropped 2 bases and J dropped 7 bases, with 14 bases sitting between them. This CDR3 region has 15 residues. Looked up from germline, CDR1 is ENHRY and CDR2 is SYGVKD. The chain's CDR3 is CAISEAGLPVGELFF. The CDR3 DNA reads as TGTGCCATCAGTGAGGCGGGACTCCCCGTCGGGGAGCTGTTTTTT.

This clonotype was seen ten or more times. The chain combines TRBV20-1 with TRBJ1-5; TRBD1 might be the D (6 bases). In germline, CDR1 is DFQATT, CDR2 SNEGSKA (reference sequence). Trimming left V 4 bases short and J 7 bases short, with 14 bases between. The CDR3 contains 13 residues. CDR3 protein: CSAIRDIGQPQHF. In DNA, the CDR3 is TGCAGTGCTATCCGGGACATTGGGCAGCCCCAGCATTTT.

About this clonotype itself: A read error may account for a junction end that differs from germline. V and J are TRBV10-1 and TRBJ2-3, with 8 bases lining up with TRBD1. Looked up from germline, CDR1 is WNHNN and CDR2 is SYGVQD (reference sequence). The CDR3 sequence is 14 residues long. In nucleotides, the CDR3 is TGCGCCAGCAGTGAGAGGCGTGGGACAGGTACGCAGTATTTT. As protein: CASSERRGTGTQYF.

CDR3 residues: CASSPAGSNEQFF. The DNA for the CDR3 is TGTGCCAGCAGCCCAGCGGGGTCAAATGAGCAGTTCTTC. The rearrangement uses TRBV7-9 and TRBJ2-1; TRBD2 aligns across 7 bases. The CDR3 contains 13 residues. Germline lookup yields CDR1 SEHNR and CDR2 FQNEAQ (reference sequence). V shed 5 bases and J 7 bases; nucleotides not matched to a gene: 5.

Here the CDR3 reads CSATPPAQPQHF. The CDR3 region has the DNA TGCAGTGCTACTCCCCCAGCGCAGCCCCAGCATTTT. The V call is TRBV20-1, the J call TRBJ1-5; no firm D call. V lost 4 bases to trimming and J lost 7 bases, with 11 bases between them. This CDR3 region has 12 residues. Germline lookup yields CDR1 DFQATT and CDR2 SNEGSKA (reference sequence).

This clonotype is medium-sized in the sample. The CDR3 spells CSARDYGSDYGYTF. The CDR3 DNA follows: TGCAGTGCTAGAGATTACGGCAGCGACTATGGCTACACCTTC. This chain connects TRBV20-1 to TRBJ1-2; D not resolved. The CDR3 contains 14 residues. CDR1 and CDR2 from the germline V gene are DFQATT and SNEGSKA (reference sequence). V was cut by 0 bases and J by 3 bases, with 11 bases left in between.

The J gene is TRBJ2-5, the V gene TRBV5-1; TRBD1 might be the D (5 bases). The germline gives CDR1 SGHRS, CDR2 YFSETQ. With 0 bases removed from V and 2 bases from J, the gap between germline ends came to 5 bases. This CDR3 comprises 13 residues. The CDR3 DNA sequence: TGCGCCAGCAGCTTGGACAGGCAAGAGACCCAGTACTTC. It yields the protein CASSLDRQETQYF.

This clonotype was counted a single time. The chain's CDR3 is CACLENSYEQYF. DNA for the CDR3: TGTGCCTGCCTTGAGAATTCCTACGAGCAGTACTTC. The chain combines TRBV30 with TRBJ2-7; D remains ambiguous. CDR1 GTSNPN and CDR2 SVGIG come from the germline V gene (reference sequence). CDR3 size: 12 residues. V lost 6 bases and J 1 base, leaving 10 bases between the germline ends.

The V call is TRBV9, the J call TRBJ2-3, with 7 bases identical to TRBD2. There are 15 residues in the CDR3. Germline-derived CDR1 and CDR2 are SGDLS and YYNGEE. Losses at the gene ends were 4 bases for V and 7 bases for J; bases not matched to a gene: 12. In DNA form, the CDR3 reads TGTGCCAGCAGCCCCGCTCCCGGGAGGACGAATACGCAGTATTTT. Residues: CASSPAPGRTNTQYF.

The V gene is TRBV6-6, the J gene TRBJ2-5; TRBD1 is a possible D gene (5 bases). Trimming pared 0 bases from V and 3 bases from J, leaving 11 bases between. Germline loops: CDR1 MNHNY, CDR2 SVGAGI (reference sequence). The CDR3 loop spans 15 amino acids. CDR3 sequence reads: CASSYSWTNEETQYF. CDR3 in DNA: TGTGCCAGCAGTTACTCCTGGACAAATGAAGAGACCCAGTACTTC.

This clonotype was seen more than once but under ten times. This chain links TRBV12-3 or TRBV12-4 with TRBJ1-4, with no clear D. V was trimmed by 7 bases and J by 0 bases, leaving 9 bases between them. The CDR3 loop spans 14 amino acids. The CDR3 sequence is CASIHTATNEKLFF. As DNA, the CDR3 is TGTGCCAGCATCCATACAGCAACTAATGAAAAACTGTTTTTT.

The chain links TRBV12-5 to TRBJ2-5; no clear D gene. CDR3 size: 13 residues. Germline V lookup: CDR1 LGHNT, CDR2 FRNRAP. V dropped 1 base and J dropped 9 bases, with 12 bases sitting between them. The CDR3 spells CASGLETNQPQYF. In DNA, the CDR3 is TGTGCTAGTGGTTTGGAAACGAATCAGCCCCAGTACTTC.

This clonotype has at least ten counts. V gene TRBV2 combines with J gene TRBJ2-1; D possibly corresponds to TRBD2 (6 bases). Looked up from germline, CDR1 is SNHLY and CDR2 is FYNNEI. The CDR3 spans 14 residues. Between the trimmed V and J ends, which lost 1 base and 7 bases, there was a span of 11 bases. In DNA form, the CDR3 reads TGTGCCAGCAGTGAAGGGGAGACTAGTAATGAGCAGTTCTTC. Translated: CASSEGETSNEQFF.

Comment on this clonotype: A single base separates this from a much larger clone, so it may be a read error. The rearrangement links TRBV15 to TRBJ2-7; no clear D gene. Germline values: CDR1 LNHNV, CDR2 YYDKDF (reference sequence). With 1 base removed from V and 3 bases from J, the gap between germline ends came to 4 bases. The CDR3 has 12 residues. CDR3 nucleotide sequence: TGTGCCACCAGCAGAGCGCACTACGAGCAGTACTTC. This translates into CATSRAHYEQYF. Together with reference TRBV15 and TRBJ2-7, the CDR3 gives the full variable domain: DAMVIQNPRYQVTQFGKPVTLSCSQTLNHNVMYWYQQKSSQAPKLLFHYYDKDFNNEADTPDNFQSRRPNTSFCFLDIRSPGLGDTAMYLCATSRAHYEQYFGPGTRLTVT.

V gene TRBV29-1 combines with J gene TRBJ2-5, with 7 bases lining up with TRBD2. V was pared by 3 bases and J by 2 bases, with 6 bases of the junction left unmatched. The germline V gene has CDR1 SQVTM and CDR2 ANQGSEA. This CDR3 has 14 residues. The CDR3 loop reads CSVDLGLPQETQYF. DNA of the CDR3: TGCAGCGTTGACTTGGGACTACCTCAAGAGACCCAGTACTTC.

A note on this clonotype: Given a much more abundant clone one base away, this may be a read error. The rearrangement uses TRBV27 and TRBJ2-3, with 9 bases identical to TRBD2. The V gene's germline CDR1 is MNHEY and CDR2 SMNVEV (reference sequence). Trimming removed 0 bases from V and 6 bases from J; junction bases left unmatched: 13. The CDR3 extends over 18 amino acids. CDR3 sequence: CASSLSASGNYLTDTQYF. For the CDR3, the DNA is TGTGCCAGCAGTTTATCAGCTAGCGGGAACTATTTGACGGATACGCAGTATTTT.

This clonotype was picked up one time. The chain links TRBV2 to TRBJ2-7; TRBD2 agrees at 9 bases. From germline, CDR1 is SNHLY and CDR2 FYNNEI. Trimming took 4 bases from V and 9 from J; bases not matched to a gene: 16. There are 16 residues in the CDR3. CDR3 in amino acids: CASSVTVGTSWTGQYF. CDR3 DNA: TGTGCCAGCAGTGTGACGGTAGGGACTAGCTGGACCGGGCAGTACTTC.

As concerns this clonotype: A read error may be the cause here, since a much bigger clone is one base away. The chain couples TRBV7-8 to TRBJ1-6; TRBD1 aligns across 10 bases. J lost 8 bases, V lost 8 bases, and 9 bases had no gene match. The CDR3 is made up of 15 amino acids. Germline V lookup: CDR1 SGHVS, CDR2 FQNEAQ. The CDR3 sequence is CASGTRTGGDSPLHF. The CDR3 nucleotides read TGTGCCAGCGGCACTAGGACAGGGGGTGATTCACCCCTCCACTTT.

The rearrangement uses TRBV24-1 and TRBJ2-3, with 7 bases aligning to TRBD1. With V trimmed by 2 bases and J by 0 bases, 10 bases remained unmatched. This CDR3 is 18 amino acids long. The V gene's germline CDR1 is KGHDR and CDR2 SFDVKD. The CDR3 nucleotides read TGTGCCACCAGTGATTACCGGGACAGCCGCGCTAGCACAGATACGCAGTATTTT. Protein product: CATSDYRDSRASTDTQYF.

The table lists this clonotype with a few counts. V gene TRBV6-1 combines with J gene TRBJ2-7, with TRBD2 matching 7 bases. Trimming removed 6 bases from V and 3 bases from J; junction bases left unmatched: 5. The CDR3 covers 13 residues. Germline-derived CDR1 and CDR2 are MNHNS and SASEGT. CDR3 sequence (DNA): TGTGCCAGCAGATCAAGCGGGGTCTACGAGCAGTACTTC. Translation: CASRSSGVYEQYF.

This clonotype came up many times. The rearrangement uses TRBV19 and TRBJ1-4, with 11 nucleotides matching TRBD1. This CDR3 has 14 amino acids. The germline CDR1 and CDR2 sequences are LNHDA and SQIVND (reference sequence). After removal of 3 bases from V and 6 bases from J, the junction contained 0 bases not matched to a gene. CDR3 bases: TGTGCCAGTAGTATGGGACAGGGGGATGAAAAACTGTTTTTT. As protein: CASSMGQGDEKLFF.

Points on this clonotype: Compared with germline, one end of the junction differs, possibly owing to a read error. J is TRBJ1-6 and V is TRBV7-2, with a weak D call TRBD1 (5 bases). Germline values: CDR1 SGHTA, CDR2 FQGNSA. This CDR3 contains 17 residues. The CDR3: CASSLRAGSYYSSPLHF. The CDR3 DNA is TGTGCCAGCAGCTTAAGGGCAGGGAGCTACTATAGTTCACCCCTCCACTTT. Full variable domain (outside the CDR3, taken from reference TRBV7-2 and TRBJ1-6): GAGVSQSPSNKVTEKGKDVELRCDPISGHTALYWYRQSLGQGLEFLIYFQGNSAPDKSGLPSDRFSAERTGGSVSTLTIQRTQQEDSAVYLCASSLRAGSYYSSPLHFGNGTRLTVT.